This T cell receptor (beta chain) was recorded in a study of blood T cells in healthy people across ages. Whenever a sample was processed, at least 6.5 million PBMCs were isolated. The second PCR ran roughly 7 to 12 cycles with a sample-barcoded 5' primer and J-beta primers. Each CDR3 protein gets one entry after TCRdb re-called the 5' RACE reads with MiXCR. The sample lists some 560,000 distinct CDR3 sequences; about 29% were seen once. The germline gives CDR1 SNHLY, CDR2 FYNNEI. V lost 6 bases and J 1 base, leaving 9 bases between the germline ends. CDR3 length: 14 residues. The sample was also reused in another study, on T cells of mothers and their children. That study adds: cDNA was made from all extracted RNA, around 1.5 ug per 15 ul.

The TCR sequence derives from a boy aged 2 to 9 in good health. Sequenced material: blood. This chain connects TRBV2 to TRBJ2-2; possibly TRBD2 for D (6 bases). CDR3 amino acids: CASRTRENTGELFF. The CDR3 DNA sequence: TGTGCCAGCAGGACTAGAGAGAACACCGGGGAGCTGTTTTTT.